This entry describes one TCR beta chain. V was pared by 7 bases and J by 0 bases, with 16 bases between. The germline V gene encodes CDR1 MNHEY and CDR2 SVGAGI. This CDR3 is built from 15 residues. The data originate from a study of blood T cell repertoires in COVID-19. TCRdb's table, derived via immunoSEQ multiplex PCR, lists solely in-frame clones and lacks some. This sample has 200,000 to 250,000 clones, with roughly 87% found just once. The chain uses TRBV6-5 and TRBJ2-7, with D hard to call. Material for sequencing was PBMCs or T cells enriched from blood (not recorded which). The receptor's source is a man aged 18 to 29 with acute COVID-19. The CDR3 bases are TGTGCCAGCAAGTTAGGTGGTCAGGCCTCCTACGAGCAGTACTTC. Its protein product is CASKLGGQASYEQYF.